This TCR beta chain originates from a study of beta chain features in type 1 diabetes. Study-wide background: Roughly 110,000,000 sorted cells were examined across all samples.

Study-wide findings and caveats: Within patients, naive, central memory and Treg TCRB repertoires seemed more similar than within healthy donors. PCR could preferentially amplify shorter templates, alike in patients and controls. TCRB CDR3s were moderately but significantly shorter in Type 1 diabetes patients in all four CD4+ subsets.

Losses at the gene ends were 6 bases for V and 0 bases for J; bases not matched to a gene: 7. The CDR3 spans 16 residues. CDR1 is SGHTA and CDR2 is FQGNSA in the germline V gene. This clone was counted between two and nine times. Its specificity is not known. The whole isolated RNA underwent reverse transcription, so sequencing captured expressed TCRB transcripts. Profiling relied on immunoSEQ multiplex PCR, and the TCRdb table lists in-frame clones only, not all of them. The repertoire holds 500,000 to 850,000 clones, with about 14% as singletons. Via CD45RO/CCR7/CD25/CD127/CD95/CD27, cells of the CD4+ naive, central memory, regulatory and stem cell-like memory subsets were sorted.

This chain joins TRBV7-2 and TRBJ2-3, with 9 bases matching TRBD2. The sequence was collected from a man between 18 and 29 years old with type 1 diabetes. Sequenced material: naive CD4+ T cells from blood. CDR3 nucleotides: TGTGCCAGCAGGGCAAGGGGACTAGCAAGCACAGATACGCAGTATTTT. Protein: CASRARGLASTDTQYF.